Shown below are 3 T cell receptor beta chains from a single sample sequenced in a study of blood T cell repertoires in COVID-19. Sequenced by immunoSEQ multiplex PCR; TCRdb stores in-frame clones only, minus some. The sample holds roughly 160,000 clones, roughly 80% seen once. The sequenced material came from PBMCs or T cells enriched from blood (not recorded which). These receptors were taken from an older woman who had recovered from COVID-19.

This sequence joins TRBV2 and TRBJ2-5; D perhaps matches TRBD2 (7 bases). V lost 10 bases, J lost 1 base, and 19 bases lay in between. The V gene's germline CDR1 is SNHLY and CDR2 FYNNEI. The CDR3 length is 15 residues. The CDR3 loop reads CAISREGGPQETQYF. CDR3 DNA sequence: TGTGCCATCTCGCGCGAGGGGGGGCCCCAAGAGACCCAGTACTTC.

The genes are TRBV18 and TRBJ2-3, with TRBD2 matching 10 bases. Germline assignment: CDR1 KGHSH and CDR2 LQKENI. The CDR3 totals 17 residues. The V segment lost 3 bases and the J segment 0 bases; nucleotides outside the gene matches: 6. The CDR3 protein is CASSPVVAGGSTDTQYF. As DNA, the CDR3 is TGTGCCAGCTCACCCGTGGTAGCGGGGGGTAGCACAGATACGCAGTATTTT.

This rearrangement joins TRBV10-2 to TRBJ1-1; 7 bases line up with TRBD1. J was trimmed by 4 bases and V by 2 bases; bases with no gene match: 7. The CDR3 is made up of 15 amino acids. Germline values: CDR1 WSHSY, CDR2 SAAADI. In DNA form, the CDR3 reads TGCGCCAGCAGTGAGAACACAGGGGTGCGCACTGAAGCTTTCTTT. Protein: CASSENTGVRTEAFF.